The 16 T cell receptor beta chains reported below all come from one sample, sequenced in a study of T-cell reconstitution after alpha-beta-depleted transplantation in children. Preparing the TCRbeta library involved the use of unique molecular identifiers. TCRdb analysed the PCR reads with MiXCR anew, one entry per CDR3 protein. The sample consists of fewer than 450,000 distinct CDR3 sequences, roughly 15% of them appearing once. The sample here was PBMCs, mostly from graft donor cells, taken 360 days after TCRalphabeta/CD19-depleted stem cell transplant. The receptor set was obtained from a male patient under 10 years old who had a stem cell transplant for acute lymphoblastic leukemia, so the T cells may come from the graft donor.

The chain has TRBV3-1 and TRBJ2-5; 9 bases are shared with TRBD2. Looked up from germline, CDR1 is LGHDT and CDR2 is YNNKEL (reference sequence). Trimming removed 3 bases from V and 1 base from J; junction bases left unmatched: 6. The CDR3 is made up of 16 amino acids. In DNA, the CDR3 is TGTGCCAGCAGCCAGATGAGACTAGCGGCCCAAGAGACCCAGTACTTC. Residues: CASSQMRLAAQETQYF.

In its sample, this clonotype was seen a few times. A junction end diverges from the germline sequence, so it may reflect a read error. The chain combines TRBV12-3 or TRBV12-4 with TRBJ2-7, with TRBD2 matching 12 bases. CDR3 length equals 15 residues. In DNA form, the CDR3 reads TGTGCCAGCAGTCTAGCGGGGGGGAGGTTTGGGGAGCAGTACTTC. Amino acids: CASSLAGGRFGEQYF.

The chain joins TRBV7-2 to TRBJ2-3; weak D call: TRBD2 (6 bases). The germline V and J ends were trimmed by 5 bases and 5 bases, with 14 bases remaining between them. Looked up from germline, CDR1 is SGHTA and CDR2 is FQGNSA. CDR3 size: 14 residues. CDR3 DNA sequence: TGTGCCAGCAGCATCCTAGGCGGGATAGATACGCAGTATTTT. Protein sequence: CASSILGGIDTQYF.

This clonotype was observed a handful of times. The genes are TRBV4-2 and TRBJ2-2; TRBD2 agrees at 7 bases. After removal of 0 bases from V and 5 bases from J, the junction contained 6 bases not matched to a gene. The CDR3 consists of 16 residues. Germline assignment: CDR1 LGHNA and CDR2 YNFKEQ. CDR3 nucleotide sequence: TGTGCCAGCAGCCAAGAGAGCGGGATTTCGACCGGGGAGCTGTTTTTT. This gives the protein CASSQESGISTGELFF.

This clonotype has a handful of counts. The chain couples TRBV3-1 to TRBJ2-5; D is undetermined. This CDR3 has 12 amino acids. Germline V gene data show CDR1 as LGHDT and CDR2 as YNNKEL (reference sequence). Trimming removed 2 bases at V and 3 bases at J, with 4 bases between. DNA for the CDR3: TGTGCCAGCAGCCAAAGAGAAGAGACCCAGTACTTC. As protein: CASSQREETQYF.

This chain uses TRBV5-1 with TRBJ1-6; no reliable D call. The CDR3 loop spans 14 amino acids. V was shortened by 2 bases and J by 9 bases, with 12 bases between the two germline ends. Germline V CDR1 and CDR2: SGHRS, YFSETQ. CDR3 in DNA: TGCGCCAGCAGCTTTGATTCTCGAGCTTCACCCCTCCACTTT. As protein: CASSFDSRASPLHF.

This clonotype was observed a few times. The chain has TRBV25-1 and TRBJ2-1; 8 bases are shared with TRBD2. J lost 4 bases, V lost 5 bases, and 4 bases had no gene match. The CDR3 runs to 14 residues. Looked up from germline, CDR1 is MGHDK and CDR2 is SYGVNS. The CDR3 DNA reads TGTGCCAGCAGTCCTAGCGGGCGTTACAATGAGCAGTTCTTC. Protein sequence: CASSPSGRYNEQFF.

The J gene is TRBJ1-1, the V gene TRBV5-1; a weak D match, TRBD1 (5 bases). The CDR3 runs to 17 residues. Deletions cut 0 bases from V and 1 base from J, with 16 bases between. CDR1 SGHRS and CDR2 YFSETQ come from the germline V gene. The CDR3 spells CASSLGVGGTRNTEAFF. As DNA, the CDR3 is TGCGCCAGCAGCTTGGGAGTCGGGGGGACGAGGAACACTGAAGCTTTCTTT. The complete variable domain, with remaining parts taken from reference TRBV5-1 and TRBJ1-1, reads KAGVTQTPRYLIKTRGQQVTLSCSPISGHRSVSWYQQTPGQGLQFLFEYFSETQRNKGNFPGRFSGRQFSNSRSEMNVSTLELGDSALYLCASSLGVGGTRNTEAFFGQGTRLTVV.

This clonotype was observed many times. This rearrangement joins TRBV3-1 to TRBJ2-2, with 8 bases that match TRBD2. Germline V gene lookup returns CDR1 LGHDT and CDR2 YNNKEL (reference sequence). The J segment lost 6 bases and the V segment lost 10 bases, leaving 7 bases of the junction unmatched. This CDR3 is 13 amino acids long. CDR3 in DNA: TGTGCCACCACTGACGGGAGGGCCGGGGAGCTGTTTTTT. Translating gives CATTDGRAGELFF.

The sample holds a few counts of this clonotype. The chain recombines TRBV10-3 with TRBJ2-7, with 13 bases lining up with TRBD2. Germline CDR1 reads ENHRY; CDR2 reads SYGVKD. Unmatched junction bases numbered 7, after V lost 6 bases and J lost 5 bases. CDR3 length: 15 residues. Here the CDR3 DNA reads TGTGCCATCAGCCTGACTAGCGGGAGGCACAACGAGCAGTACTTC. Protein sequence: CAISLTSGRHNEQYF.

This clonotype was observed a few times. The chain joins TRBV4-3 to TRBJ2-1, with 14 bases identical to TRBD2. Unmatched junction bases numbered 9, after V lost 1 base and J lost 1 base. Germline V gene sequence: CDR1 LGHNA, CDR2 YSLEER. There are 20 residues in the CDR3. The CDR3 is CASSQAGLAGEGRSYNEQFF. The CDR3 coding sequence is TGCGCCAGCAGCCAAGCGGGACTAGCGGGAGAGGGGCGGTCCTACAATGAGCAGTTCTTC.

In this sample, this clonotype turned up many times. The V call is TRBV12-3 or TRBV12-4, the J call TRBJ2-7; 9 nucleotides agree with TRBD1. J was trimmed by 4 bases and V by 1 base; bases with no gene match: 11. This CDR3 has 17 amino acids. The CDR3 bases are TGTGCCAGCAGTTTAGGGGACCGGACAGGGGTCCCGTACGAGCAGTACTTC. Its protein is CASSLGDRTGVPYEQYF.

This clonotype was seen a handful of times. The rearrangement links TRBV4-2 to TRBJ2-3, with 7 bases matching TRBD2. This CDR3 spans 16 amino acids. In germline, CDR1 is LGHNA, CDR2 YNFKEQ. V was clipped by 4 bases and J by 6 bases; unmatched bases: 13. CDR3 region: CASSPPYGRATDTQYF. The CDR3 DNA sequence: TGTGCCAGCAGCCCTCCTTATGGGAGGGCCACGGATACGCAGTATTTT.

This clonotype showed up many times. The V gene is TRBV29-1, the J gene TRBJ2-3; 10 bases agree with TRBD1. This CDR3 comprises 17 residues. The V and J ends lost 4 bases and 4 bases, in that order; junction bases with no gene match: 14. Germline CDR1 is SQVTM and CDR2 is ANQGSEA. CDR3 residues: CSVGGTGDEKVSDTQYF. The CDR3 region has the DNA TGCAGCGTTGGTGGGACAGGGGACGAGAAGGTGTCAGATACGCAGTATTTT.

There are a few counts of this clonotype. The rearrangement uses TRBV30 and TRBJ2-7; no reliable D call. Germline CDR1 GTSNPN, CDR2 SVGIG (reference sequence). The CDR3 length is 14 residues. V lost 2 bases, J lost 3 bases, and 14 bases lay in between. Here the CDR3 DNA reads TGTGCCTGGAGTCTCCCCACTGTAATCTACGAGCAGTACTTC. Translated, it gives CAWSLPTVIYEQYF. Complete variable domain (other parts from reference TRBV30 and TRBJ2-7): SQTIHQWPATLVQPVGSPLSLECTVEGTSNPNLYWYRQAAGRGLQLLFYSVGIGQISSEVPQNLSASRPQDRQFILSSKKLLLSDSGFYLCAWSLPTVIYEQYFGPGTRLTVT.

This clonotype was seen repeatedly, ten times or more. The V and J genes are TRBV25-1 and TRBJ2-3; 12 bases match TRBD2. V gave up 8 bases and J gave up 8 bases; unmatched junction bases: 14. The CDR3 sequence is 16 residues long. In germline, CDR1 is MGHDK, CDR2 SYGVNS. The CDR3 region is CASSDPLAGGRVTQYF. Here the CDR3 DNA reads TGTGCCAGCTCTGACCCCCTAGCGGGAGGGAGGGTTACGCAGTATTTT. Full variable domain (remainder filled in from reference TRBV25-1 and TRBJ2-3): EADIYQTPRYLVIGTGKKITLECSQTMGHDKMYWYQQDPGMELHLIHYSYGVNSTEKGDLSSESTVSRIRTEHFPLTLESARPSHTSQYLCASSDPLAGGRVTQYFGPGTRLTVL.